This T cell receptor (beta chain) appears in the sequencing data of a study of blood T cells in healthy people across ages. Every donor contributed around 10 milliliters of peripheral blood by blood draw. V dropped 2 bases and J dropped 0 bases, with 15 bases sitting between them. Germline CDR1 reads MNHNS; CDR2 reads SASEGT. CDR3 size: 17 residues. This clonotype was recorded a few times. With a J-beta primer mix and a sample-barcoded 5' primer, a second PCR ran about 7 to 12 cycles. Researchers report that a template-switch adaptor with 12 random nucleotides tagged each cDNA molecule. One entry per CDR3 protein, called by TCRdb with MiXCR from the 5' RACE reads. The repertoire includes 1.5 million to 2 million distinct CDR3 sequences, roughly a third of them detected once, and around 11% sits in the top ten.

This chain joins TRBV6-1 and TRBJ2-3; D uncertain. The receptor comes from a woman in her thirties in good health. Sequenced material: blood. CDR3 region: CASSEPPVAASTDTQYF. The CDR3, as DNA: TGTGCCAGCAGTGAACCCCCCGTGGCGGCCAGCACAGATACGCAGTATTTT.